This entry lists 2 T cell receptor beta chains sequenced from one sample in a study of OX40 agonist ivuxolimab in advanced cancers. Clones were sequenced by immunoSEQ multiplex PCR, and TCRdb holds only the in-frame ones, with some missing. The sample contains about 100,000 clones, about 96% of which appear only once. The sequencing used CD4+ or CD8+ T cells sorted from blood, collected in a trial of the OX40 agonist ivuxolimab. These receptor sequences come from an adult with an advanced solid tumor such as melanoma, head and neck, liver or kidney cancer.

This clone is a singleton in its sample. This rearrangement joins TRBV27 to TRBJ2-7, with 12 nucleotides matching TRBD2. Germline V CDR1 and CDR2: MNHEY, SMNVEV (reference sequence). The CDR3 runs to 15 residues. V lost 10 bases, J lost 4 bases, and 11 bases stayed unmatched. In DNA form, the CDR3 reads TGTGCCACTTCATTTACCGGGACTAGCGGGTACGAGCAGTACTTC. Its protein product is CATSFTGTSGYEQYF.

The chain combines TRBV27 with TRBJ2-2; D is possibly TRBD1 (6 bases). The V end was cut by 5 bases, the J end by 3 bases, with 10 bases between. Germline lookup yields CDR1 MNHEY and CDR2 SMNVEV (reference sequence). The CDR3 extends over 14 amino acids. The CDR3 DNA follows: TGTGCCAGCAGTACCACAGGGTACACCGGGGAGCTGTTTTTT. Protein product: CASSTTGYTGELFF.